One T cell receptor beta chain is described in this entry. What it binds is unknown. The data were taken from a study of T cells expressing NK-cell markers. Study context: Sequenced donors, eight in total, included seven who were HCMV-seropositive and one who was seronegative.

The CDR3 totals 15 residues. Looked up from germline, CDR1 is MGHRA and CDR2 is YSYEKL. From its re-call of the 5' RACE reads, TCRdb lists each CDR3 protein once, without DNA. The clone table shows approximately 440,000 distinct CDR3 sequences, with the ten largest holding approximately 1.4%. Points from the study as a whole: Whether expanded NKG2C+ T cell clones recognized HCMV stayed uncertain.

The clonotype was recovered from a woman between 50 and 59 years old in good health. The genes are TRBV4-1 and TRBJ2-7; TCRdb names TRBD2, which stays unverified in the absence of DNA. The sample was blood T cells: a sorted CD56 or NKG2C T cell subset, CD4+ or CD8+ T cells, or bulk PBMC T cells (not recorded which). The CDR3 is CASSQTAGSYYEQYF.